The 20 T cell receptor beta chains below come from one sample, sequenced in a study of T-cell memory formation after mild COVID-19. TCRdb reanalysed the 5' RACE reads using MiXCR and keeps one entry per CDR3 protein. This repertoire shows about 340,000 distinct CDR3 sequences, around 20% found once; its top ten account for roughly a fifth. Sequences were obtained from PBMCs or a T cell subset sorted from them (not recorded which). These receptors all stem from a man between 18 and 29 years old who had mild COVID-19 (a few samples of this study predate the infection). Cell type and time point are not known.

This chain connects TRBV7-9 to TRBJ1-1; D remains unclear. This CDR3 is 16 amino acids long. Per the germline V gene, CDR1 is SEHNR and CDR2 is FQNEAQ (reference sequence). V lost 1 base to trimming and J lost 7 bases, with 19 bases between them. In nucleotides, the CDR3 is TGTGCCAGCAGCTTAGGATCGGGTACTGTTGCTGATGAAGCTTTCTTT. As protein: CASSLGSGTVADEAFF. Drawing the rest from reference TRBV7-9 and TRBJ1-1, the complete variable domain is DTGVSQNPRHKITKRGQNVTFRCDPISEHNRLYWYRQTLGQGPEFLTYFQNEAQLEKSRLLSDRFSAERPKGSFSTLEIQRTEQGDSAMYLCASSLGSGTVADEAFFGQGTRLTVV.

This clonotype was counted only a few times. This chain links TRBV4-1 with TRBJ1-5; TRBD2 is a possible D gene (5 bases). TRBJ2-3 matches the DNA end more closely, so the J call is doubtful. Germline V gene data show CDR1 as MGHRA and CDR2 as YSYEKL. This CDR3 spans 13 amino acids. The CDR3 is CASSEGVGWSQYF. CDR3 sequence (DNA): TGCGCCAGCAGCGAGGGAGTCGGTTGGTCCCAGTATTTT.

The chain joins TRBV5-6 to TRBJ1-2; tentative D call: TRBD1 (5 bases). Trimming removed 0 bases from V and 7 bases from J, with 13 bases in between. Germline CDR1 SGHDT, CDR2 YYEEEE. This CDR3 region has 14 residues. The CDR3 nucleotides are TGTGCCAGCAGCTTGGCGGGGACCCCACCTGGCTACACCTTC. Residues: CASSLAGTPPGYTF.

This clonotype was recorded at least ten times. The gene calls are TRBV7-2 and TRBJ2-5; tentatively, D is TRBD2 (6 bases). The CDR3 spans 14 residues. The germline CDR1 and CDR2 sequences are SGHTA and FQGNSA. Trimming removed 6 bases at V and 1 base at J, with 12 bases between. The DNA of the CDR3 is TGTGCCAGCAGTCAAGCCGGGAGCCAAGAGACCCAGTACTTC. This translates into CASSQAGSQETQYF.

The rearrangement uses TRBV10-3 and TRBJ2-4; TRBD1 matches 8 bases. V lost 10 bases, J lost 1 base, and 3 bases stayed unmatched. This CDR3 contains 13 residues. CDR1 ENHRY and CDR2 SYGVKD come from the germline V gene. The CDR3 spells CATQGVAKNIQYF. DNA of the CDR3: TGTGCCACACAGGGGGTGGCCAAAAACATTCAGTACTTC.

The chain has TRBV7-6 and TRBJ2-5; TRBD2 aligns across 12 bases. J lost 6 bases, V lost 1 base, and 9 bases had no gene match. The length of the CDR3 is 17 residues. The germline V gene has CDR1 SGHVS and CDR2 FNYEAQ. The CDR3 sequence is CASSLGASGGAGKTQYF. DNA of the CDR3: TGTGCCAGCAGCTTAGGGGCTAGCGGGGGGGCCGGAAAGACCCAGTACTTC.

The genes are TRBV6-5 and TRBJ1-1; 9 bases align to TRBD1. This CDR3 spans 13 amino acids. The V segment lost 8 bases and the J segment 6 bases; nucleotides outside the gene matches: 7. Looked up from germline, CDR1 is MNHEY and CDR2 is SVGAGI. As DNA, the CDR3 is TGTGCCAGCGGGGGGACAGGGTCCTCTGAAGCTTTCTTT. It yields the protein CASGGTGSSEAFF.

The chain combines TRBV5-1 with TRBJ2-7; 9 positions match TRBD1. The trim removed 4 bases at V and 4 bases at J, leaving 6 bases unmatched. There are 14 residues in the CDR3. The V gene's germline CDR1 is SGHRS and CDR2 YFSETQ. CDR3 nucleotide sequence: TGCGCCAGCAGCAAGGACAGGGGAGGGTACGAGCAGTACTTC. Protein: CASSKDRGGYEQYF.

The V and J genes are TRBV15 and TRBJ2-3; 7 bases map to TRBD1. The CDR3 runs 15 residues. V lost 1 base to trimming and J lost 2 bases; unmatched junction nucleotides: 3. Germline-derived CDR1 and CDR2 are LNHNV and YYDKDF (reference sequence). In DNA form, the CDR3 reads TGTGCCACCAGCAGAGGAGGACAGGACACAGATACGCAGTATTTT. It is translated as CATSRGGQDTDTQYF.

The chain is built from TRBV4-3 and TRBJ1-3, with D perhaps matching TRBD1 (5 bases). The germline V gene has CDR1 LGHNA and CDR2 YSLEER. The V end lost 0 bases, the J end lost 0 bases, and 12 bases lay between the germline ends. The CDR3 length is 17 residues. The CDR3 spells CASSQDAWGLSGNTIYF. CDR3 sequence (DNA): TGCGCCAGCAGCCAAGATGCGTGGGGCCTCTCTGGAAACACCATATATTTT.

This clonotype has just a few counts. The chain is built from TRBV7-8 and TRBJ1-2; D is possibly TRBD1 (6 bases). This CDR3 spans 14 amino acids. V was clipped by 2 bases and J by 2 bases, with 9 bases between them. The V gene's germline CDR1 is SGHVS and CDR2 FQNEAQ. Written as DNA, the CDR3 is TGTGCCAGCAGCTTACAGGGGCCCAACTATGGCTACACCTTC. It translates to CASSLQGPNYGYTF. Drawing the rest from reference TRBV7-8 and TRBJ1-2, the complete variable domain is GAGVSQSPRYKVAKRGQDVALRCDPISGHVSLFWYQQALGQGPEFLTYFQNEAQLDKSGLPSDRFFAERPEGSVSTLKIQRTQQEDSAVYLCASSLQGPNYGYTFGSGTRLTVV.

The chain uses TRBV5-1 and TRBJ1-2, with no clear D. Trimming left V 4 bases short and J 5 bases short, with 18 bases between. CDR3 length: 15 residues. CDR1 is SGHRS, CDR2 YFSETQ, per germline. The CDR3 nucleotides are TGCGCCAGCAGCGCTCAAGATGATCCAATATATGGCTACACCTTC. This sequence encodes CASSAQDDPIYGYTF.

This clonotype occurred a few times. This chain uses TRBV3-1 with TRBJ1-6, with D unresolved. The V end was cut by 3 bases, the J end by 4 bases, with 10 bases between. The germline V gene has CDR1 LGHDT and CDR2 YNNKEL (reference sequence). This CDR3 has 15 residues. The chain's CDR3 is CASSHTETYNSPLHF. The CDR3 nucleotides read TGTGCCAGCAGCCATACAGAGACGTATAATTCACCCCTCCACTTT.

The V call is TRBV12-3 or TRBV12-4, the J call TRBJ1-5; TRBD1 matches at 8 bases. The trim removed 5 bases at V and 9 bases at J, leaving 12 bases unmatched. The CDR3 is 15 residues long. CDR3 region: CASSLGQGWSRPQHF. The CDR3, as DNA: TGTGCCAGCAGTCTCGGACAGGGATGGAGTCGGCCCCAGCATTTT.

The V and J genes are TRBV9 and TRBJ2-3; D not resolved. CDR1 and CDR2 from the germline V gene are SGDLS and YYNGEE. Trimming left V 1 base short and J 0 bases short, with 12 bases between. This CDR3 is built from 16 residues. This CDR3 is CASSVTPATSTDTQYF. DNA for the CDR3: TGTGCCAGCAGCGTAACCCCGGCCACCAGCACAGATACGCAGTATTTT.

This clonotype was counted between two and nine times. The chain has TRBV7-9 and TRBJ2-1, with 7 bases aligning to TRBD1. The CDR3 loop spans 13 amino acids. Germline CDR1 reads SEHNR; CDR2 reads FQNEAQ (reference sequence). Trimming cost V 5 bases and J 9 bases; bases outside gene matches: 7. CDR3 in amino acids: CASSLRQGGEQFF. The CDR3 DNA reads TGTGCCAGCAGCCTCCGACAGGGTGGTGAGCAGTTCTTC.

Details on this clonotype: A read error is possible here, since a much larger clone lies one base away. The chain recombines TRBV12-3 or TRBV12-4 with TRBJ1-1, with D unresolved. The CDR3 is 14 residues long. The V gene lost 3 bases and the J gene lost 1 base, with 9 bases spanning the gap. This CDR3 reads CASSFQWANTEAFF. CDR3 sequence (DNA): TGTGCCAGCAGTTTTCAGTGGGCGAACACTGAAGCTTTCTTT.

This clonotype was seen only a few times. The chain carries TRBV23-1 and TRBJ2-3; 10 nucleotides align to TRBD2. TRBV23-1 is given ORF status, its function remaining uncertain. The CDR3 contains 19 residues. V lost 0 bases, J lost 5 bases, and 14 bases stayed unmatched. CDR3: CASSQSDEAGGQWVDTQYF. The CDR3 nucleotides read TGCGCCAGCAGTCAATCTGACGAAGCGGGGGGGCAATGGGTAGATACGCAGTATTTT.

In its sample, this clonotype was seen a few times. This chain uses TRBV18 with TRBJ2-3; either TRBD1 or TRBD2 may supply D (5 bases each). Per the germline V gene, CDR1 is KGHSH and CDR2 is LQKENI. The CDR3 extends over 15 amino acids. The ends were cut back, 6 bases at V and 3 bases at J, with 16 bases in the middle. The CDR3 DNA is TGTGCCAGCTCCTACACCTGGGACCTTACAGATACGCAGTATTTT. It translates to CASSYTWDLTDTQYF.

The gene calls are TRBV12-3 or TRBV12-4 and TRBJ2-2; D possibly corresponds to TRBD2 (7 bases). Trimming pared 2 bases from V and 5 bases from J, leaving 21 bases between. CDR3 length: 18 amino acids. This CDR3 reads CASSLPPGGGGVTGELFF. DNA for the CDR3: TGTGCCAGCAGTTTACCCCCCGGGGGCGGGGGAGTTACCGGGGAGCTGTTTTTT.